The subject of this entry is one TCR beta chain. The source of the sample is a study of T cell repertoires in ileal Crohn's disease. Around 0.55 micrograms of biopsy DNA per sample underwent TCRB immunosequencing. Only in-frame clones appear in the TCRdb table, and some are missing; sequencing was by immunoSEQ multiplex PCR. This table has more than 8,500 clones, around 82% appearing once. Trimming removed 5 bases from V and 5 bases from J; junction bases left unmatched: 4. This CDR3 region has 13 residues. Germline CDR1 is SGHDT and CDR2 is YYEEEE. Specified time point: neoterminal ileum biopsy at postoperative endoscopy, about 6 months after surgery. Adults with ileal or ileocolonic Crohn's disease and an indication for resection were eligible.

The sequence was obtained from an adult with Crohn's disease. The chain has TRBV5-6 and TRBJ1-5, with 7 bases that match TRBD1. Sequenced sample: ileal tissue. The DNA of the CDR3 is TGTGCCAGCAGTTTAGACAGGGATCAGCCCCAGCATTTT. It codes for CASSLDRDQPQHF.